This TCR beta chain was obtained from a study of OX40 agonist ivuxolimab in advanced cancers. Study-level information: Ivuxolimab was delivered to patients intravenously every 2 weeks at doses spanning 0.01 to 10 mg/kg. Findings of the study overall: Individuals who were partial responders at 0.1-3.0 mg/kg had clonal expansion that ranked among the lowest. With doses of 0.1 to 3.0 mg/kg, CD4+ and CD8+ blood T cells had undergone clonal expansion by week 6.

As concerns this clone: The antigen is not known.

This CDR3 spans 16 amino acids. Trimming removed 4 bases at V and 0 bases at J, with 16 bases between. The germline gives CDR1 SGDLS, CDR2 YYNGEE. This table comes from immunoSEQ multiplex PCR, and its TCRdb copy is limited to in-frame clones, with some not included. The sample records tens of thousands of clones, more than 65% being singletons. The sequences come from CD4+ or CD8+ T cells sorted from blood, collected in a trial of the OX40 agonist ivuxolimab. This sequence joins TRBV9 and TRBJ1-2; D remains ambiguous. The sequence derives from an adult with an advanced solid tumor such as melanoma, head and neck, liver or kidney cancer. The CDR3 sequence: CASSPYGQTTNYGYTF. CDR3 in DNA: TGTGCCAGCAGCCCGTACGGGCAGACAACTAACTATGGCTACACCTTC.